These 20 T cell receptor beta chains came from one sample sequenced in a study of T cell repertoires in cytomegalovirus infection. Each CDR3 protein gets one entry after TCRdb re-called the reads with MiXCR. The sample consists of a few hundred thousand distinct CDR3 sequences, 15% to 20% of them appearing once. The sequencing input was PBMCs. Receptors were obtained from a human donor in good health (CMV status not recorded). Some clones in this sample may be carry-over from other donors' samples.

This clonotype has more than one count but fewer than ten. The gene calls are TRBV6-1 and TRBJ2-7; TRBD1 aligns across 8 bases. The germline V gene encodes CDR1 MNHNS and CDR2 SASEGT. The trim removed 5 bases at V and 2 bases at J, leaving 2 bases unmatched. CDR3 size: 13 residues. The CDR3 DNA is TGTGCCAGCAGTTCAGGGGGCCCCTACGAGCAGTACTTC. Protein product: CASSSGGPYEQYF.

CDR3 sequence (DNA): TGCGCCAGCAGCCAAGATCGGTGGCCCGGAACCTACGAGCAGTACTTC. Protein: CASSQDRWPGTYEQYF. This chain connects TRBV4-3 to TRBJ2-7; D not resolved. This CDR3 is 16 amino acids long. Germline V lookup: CDR1 LGHNA, CDR2 YSLEER. The V end lost 0 bases, the J end lost 2 bases, and 14 bases lay between the germline ends.

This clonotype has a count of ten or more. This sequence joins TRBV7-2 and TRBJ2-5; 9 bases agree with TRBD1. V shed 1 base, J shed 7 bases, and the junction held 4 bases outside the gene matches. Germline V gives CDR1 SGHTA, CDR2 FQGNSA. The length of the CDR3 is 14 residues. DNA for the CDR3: TGTGCCAGCAGCTTAGACAGGGGGCTGGGGACCCAGTACTTC. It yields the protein CASSLDRGLGTQYF.

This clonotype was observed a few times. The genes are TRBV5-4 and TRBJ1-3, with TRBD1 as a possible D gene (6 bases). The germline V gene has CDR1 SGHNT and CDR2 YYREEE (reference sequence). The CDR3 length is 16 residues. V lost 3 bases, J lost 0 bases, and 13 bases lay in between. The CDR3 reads CASSSGHQSSGNTIYF. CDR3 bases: TGTGCCAGCAGCTCGGGACACCAGAGCTCTGGAAACACCATATATTTT.

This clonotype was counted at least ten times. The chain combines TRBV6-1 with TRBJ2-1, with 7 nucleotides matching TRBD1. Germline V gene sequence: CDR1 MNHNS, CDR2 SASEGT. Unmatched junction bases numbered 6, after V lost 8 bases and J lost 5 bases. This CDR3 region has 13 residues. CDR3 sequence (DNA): TGTGCCAGCTGCCTAACAGGGGACAATGAGCAGTTCTTC. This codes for CASCLTGDNEQFF.

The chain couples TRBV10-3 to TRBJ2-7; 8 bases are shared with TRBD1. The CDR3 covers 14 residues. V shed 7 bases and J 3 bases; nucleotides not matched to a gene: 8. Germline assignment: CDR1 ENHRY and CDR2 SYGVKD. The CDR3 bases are TGTGCCATCAAAGTTATGGGACAGGACTACGAGCAGTACTTC. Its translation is CAIKVMGQDYEQYF.

CDR3 residues: CASSSPLAGTYEQYF. The CDR3 DNA reads as TGTGCCAGCAGCTCCCCACTAGCGGGGACCTACGAGCAGTACTTC. The chain combines TRBV2 with TRBJ2-7; 10 bases match TRBD2. CDR1 and CDR2 (germline): SNHLY, FYNNEI. The V and J ends lost 6 bases and 2 bases, in that order; junction bases with no gene match: 7. The CDR3 has 15 residues.

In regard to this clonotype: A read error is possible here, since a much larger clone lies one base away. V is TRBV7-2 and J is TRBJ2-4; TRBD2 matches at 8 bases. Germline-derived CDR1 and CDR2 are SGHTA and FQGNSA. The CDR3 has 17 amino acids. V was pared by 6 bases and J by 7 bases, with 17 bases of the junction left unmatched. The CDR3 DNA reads TGTGCCAGCAGTCGAGGGGTGGGCGGGGGGACCAGGAACATTCAGTACTTC. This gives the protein CASSRGVGGGTRNIQYF.

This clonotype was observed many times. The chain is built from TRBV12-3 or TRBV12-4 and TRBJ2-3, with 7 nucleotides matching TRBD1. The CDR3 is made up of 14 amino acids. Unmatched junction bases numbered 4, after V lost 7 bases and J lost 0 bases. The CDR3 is CASTKGASTDTQYF. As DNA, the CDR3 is TGTGCCAGCACTAAGGGGGCTAGCACAGATACGCAGTATTTT.

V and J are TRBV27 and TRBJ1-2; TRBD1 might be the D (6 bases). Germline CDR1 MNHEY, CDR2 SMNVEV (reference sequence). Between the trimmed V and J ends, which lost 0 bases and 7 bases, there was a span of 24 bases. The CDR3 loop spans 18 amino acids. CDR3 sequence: CASSLSGTTGAAAGGYTF. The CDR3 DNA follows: TGTGCCAGCAGTTTATCGGGAACGACAGGTGCGGCGGCGGGTGGCTACACCTTC.

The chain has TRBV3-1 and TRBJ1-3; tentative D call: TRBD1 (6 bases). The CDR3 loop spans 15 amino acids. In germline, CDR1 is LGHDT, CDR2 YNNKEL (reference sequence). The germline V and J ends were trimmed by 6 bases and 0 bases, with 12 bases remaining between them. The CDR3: CASSFGQFSGNTIYF. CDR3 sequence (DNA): TGTGCCAGCAGTTTCGGACAGTTCTCTGGAAACACCATATATTTT.

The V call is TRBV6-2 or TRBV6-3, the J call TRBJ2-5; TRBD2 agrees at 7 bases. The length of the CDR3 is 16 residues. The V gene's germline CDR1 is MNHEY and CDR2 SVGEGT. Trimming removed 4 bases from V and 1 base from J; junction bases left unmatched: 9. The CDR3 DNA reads TGTGCCAGCAGTTTGGGGGGGGGACGGCTCCAAGAGACCCAGTACTTC. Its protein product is CASSLGGGRLQETQYF.

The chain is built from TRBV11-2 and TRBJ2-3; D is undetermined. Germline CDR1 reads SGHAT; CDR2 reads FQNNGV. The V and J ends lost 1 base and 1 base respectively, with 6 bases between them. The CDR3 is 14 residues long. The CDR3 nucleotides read TGTGCCAGCAGCTTAGGGCACGGCACAGATACGCAGTATTTT. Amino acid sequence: CASSLGHGTDTQYF.

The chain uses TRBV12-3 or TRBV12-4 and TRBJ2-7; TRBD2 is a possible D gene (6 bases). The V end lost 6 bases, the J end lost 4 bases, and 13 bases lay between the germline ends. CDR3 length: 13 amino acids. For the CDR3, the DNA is TGTGCCAGCAGATTCGGACGGGGGTACGAGCAGTACTTC. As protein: CASRFGRGYEQYF.

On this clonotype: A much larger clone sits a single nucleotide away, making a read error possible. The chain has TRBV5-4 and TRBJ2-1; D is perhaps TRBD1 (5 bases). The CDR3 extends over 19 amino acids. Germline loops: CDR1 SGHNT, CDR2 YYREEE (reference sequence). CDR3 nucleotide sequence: TGTGCCAGCAGCCTGAAACCAAGGACATTTCCCTTCTCCTACGATGAGCAGTTCTTC. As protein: CASSLKPRTFPFSYDEQFF.

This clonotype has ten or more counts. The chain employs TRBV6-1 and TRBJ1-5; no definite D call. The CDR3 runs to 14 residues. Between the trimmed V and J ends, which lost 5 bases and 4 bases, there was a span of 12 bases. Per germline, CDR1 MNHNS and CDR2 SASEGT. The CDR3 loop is CASSLVQFNQPQHF. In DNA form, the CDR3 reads TGTGCCAGCAGTTTGGTCCAGTTTAATCAGCCCCAGCATTTT.

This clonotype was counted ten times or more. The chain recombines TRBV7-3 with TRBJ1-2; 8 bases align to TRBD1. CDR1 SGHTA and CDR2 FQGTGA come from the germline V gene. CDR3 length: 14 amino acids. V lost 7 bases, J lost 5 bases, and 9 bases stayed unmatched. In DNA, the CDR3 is TGTGCCAGCAAGGGAAGCAGGGGGCTGTATGGCTACACCTTC. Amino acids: CASKGSRGLYGYTF.

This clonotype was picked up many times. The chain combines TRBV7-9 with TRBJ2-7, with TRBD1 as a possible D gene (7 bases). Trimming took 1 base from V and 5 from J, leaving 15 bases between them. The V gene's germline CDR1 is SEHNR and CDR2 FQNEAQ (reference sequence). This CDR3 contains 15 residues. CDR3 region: CASSLGTGLSDEQYF. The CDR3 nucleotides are TGTGCCAGCAGCTTAGGGACAGGACTATCGGACGAGCAGTACTTC.

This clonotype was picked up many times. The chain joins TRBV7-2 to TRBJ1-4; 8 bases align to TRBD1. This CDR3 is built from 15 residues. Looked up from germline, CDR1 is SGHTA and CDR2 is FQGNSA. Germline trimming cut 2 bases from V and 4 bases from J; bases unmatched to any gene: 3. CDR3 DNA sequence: TGTGCCAGCAGCTTACAGGGGGCAGTTAATGAAAAACTGTTTTTT. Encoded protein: CASSLQGAVNEKLFF.

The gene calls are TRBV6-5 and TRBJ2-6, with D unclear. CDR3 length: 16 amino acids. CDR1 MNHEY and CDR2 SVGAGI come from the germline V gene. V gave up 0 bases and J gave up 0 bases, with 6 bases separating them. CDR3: CASSYSPDSGANVLTF. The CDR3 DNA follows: TGTGCCAGCAGTTACTCCCCAGACTCTGGGGCCAACGTCCTGACTTTC.